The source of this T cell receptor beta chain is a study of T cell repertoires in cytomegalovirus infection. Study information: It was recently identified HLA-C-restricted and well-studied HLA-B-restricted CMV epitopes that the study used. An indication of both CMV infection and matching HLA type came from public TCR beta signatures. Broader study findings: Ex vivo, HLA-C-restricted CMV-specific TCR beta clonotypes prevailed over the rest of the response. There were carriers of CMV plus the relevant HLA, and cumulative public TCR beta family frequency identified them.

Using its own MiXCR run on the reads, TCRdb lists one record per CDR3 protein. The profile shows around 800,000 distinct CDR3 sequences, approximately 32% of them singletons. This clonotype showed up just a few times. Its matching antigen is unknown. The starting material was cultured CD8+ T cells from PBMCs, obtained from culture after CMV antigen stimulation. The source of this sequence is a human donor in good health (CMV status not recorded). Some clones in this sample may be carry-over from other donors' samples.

The CDR3 here is CASTPSGDTTNEKLFF. The CDR3 nucleotides read TGTGCCAGTACTCCATCAGGGGATACAACTAATGAAAAACTGTTTTTT. The gene calls are TRBV19 and TRBJ1-4; perhaps TRBD1 as D (6 bases). The germline gives CDR1 LNHDA, CDR2 SQIVND (reference sequence). The CDR3 spans 16 residues. V dropped 7 bases and J dropped 0 bases, with 15 bases sitting between them.